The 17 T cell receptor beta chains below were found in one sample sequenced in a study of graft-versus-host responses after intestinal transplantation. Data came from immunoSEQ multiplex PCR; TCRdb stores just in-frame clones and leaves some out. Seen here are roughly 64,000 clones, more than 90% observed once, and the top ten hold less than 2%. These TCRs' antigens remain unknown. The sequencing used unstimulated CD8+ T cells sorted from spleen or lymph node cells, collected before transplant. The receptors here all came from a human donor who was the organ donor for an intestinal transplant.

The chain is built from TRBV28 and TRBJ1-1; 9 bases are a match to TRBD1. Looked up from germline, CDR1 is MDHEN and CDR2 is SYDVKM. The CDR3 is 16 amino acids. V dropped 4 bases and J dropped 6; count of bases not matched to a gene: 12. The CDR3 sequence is CASSSAGTGTYAEAFF. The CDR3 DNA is TGTGCCAGCAGTTCCGCCGGGACAGGGACGTACGCTGAAGCTTTCTTT.

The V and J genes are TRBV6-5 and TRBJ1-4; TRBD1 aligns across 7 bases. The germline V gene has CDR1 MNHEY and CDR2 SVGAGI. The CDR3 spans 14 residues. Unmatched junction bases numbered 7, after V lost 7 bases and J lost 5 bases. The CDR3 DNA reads TGTGCCAGCAAGACACAGGGGTGGAATGAAAAACTGTTTTTT. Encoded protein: CASKTQGWNEKLFF.

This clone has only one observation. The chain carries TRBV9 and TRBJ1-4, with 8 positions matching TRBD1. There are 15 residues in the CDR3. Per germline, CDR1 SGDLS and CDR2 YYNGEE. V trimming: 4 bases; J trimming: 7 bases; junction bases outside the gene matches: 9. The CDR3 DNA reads TGTGCCAGCAGCTCCTCCGGGACAGGAGCTGAAAAACTGTTTTTT. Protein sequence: CASSSSGTGAEKLFF.

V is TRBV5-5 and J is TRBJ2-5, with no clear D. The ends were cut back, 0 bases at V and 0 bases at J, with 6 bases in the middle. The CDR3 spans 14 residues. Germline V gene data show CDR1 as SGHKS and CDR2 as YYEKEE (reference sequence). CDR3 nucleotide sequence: TGTGCCAGCAGCTTGGAAGACTACCAAGAGACCCAGTACTTC. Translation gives CASSLEDYQETQYF.

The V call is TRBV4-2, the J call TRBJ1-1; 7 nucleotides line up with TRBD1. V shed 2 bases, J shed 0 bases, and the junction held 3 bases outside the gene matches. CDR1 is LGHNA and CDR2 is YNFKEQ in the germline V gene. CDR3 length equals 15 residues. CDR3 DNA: TGTGCCAGCAGCCAAAGGGACAGCATGAACACTGAAGCTTTCTTT. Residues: CASSQRDSMNTEAFF.

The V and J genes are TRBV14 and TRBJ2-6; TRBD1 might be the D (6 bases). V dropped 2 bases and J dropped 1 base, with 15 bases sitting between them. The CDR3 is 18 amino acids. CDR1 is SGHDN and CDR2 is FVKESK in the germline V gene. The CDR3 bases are TGTGCCAGCAGCCAACAGGGGCGGATTGGGTCTGGGGCCAACGTCCTGACTTTC. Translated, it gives CASSQQGRIGSGANVLTF. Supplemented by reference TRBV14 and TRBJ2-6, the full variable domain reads EAGVTQFPSHSVIEKGQTVTLRCDPISGHDNLYWYRRVMGKEIKFLLHFVKESKQDESGMPNNRFLAERTGGTYSTLKVQPAELEDSGVYFCASSQQGRIGSGANVLTFGAGSRLTVL.

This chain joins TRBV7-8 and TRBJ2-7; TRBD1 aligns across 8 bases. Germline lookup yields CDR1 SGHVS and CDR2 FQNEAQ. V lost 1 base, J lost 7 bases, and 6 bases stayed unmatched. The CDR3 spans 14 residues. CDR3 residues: CASSLEGQVAEQYF. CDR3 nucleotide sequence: TGTGCCAGCAGCTTAGAGGGACAGGTTGCGGAGCAGTACTTC. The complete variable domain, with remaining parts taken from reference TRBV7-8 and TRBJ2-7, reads GAGVSQSPRYKVAKRGQDVALRCDPISGHVSLFWYQQALGQGPEFLTYFQNEAQLDKSGLPSDRFFAERPEGSVSTLKIQRTQQEDSAVYLCASSLEGQVAEQYFGPGTRLTVT.

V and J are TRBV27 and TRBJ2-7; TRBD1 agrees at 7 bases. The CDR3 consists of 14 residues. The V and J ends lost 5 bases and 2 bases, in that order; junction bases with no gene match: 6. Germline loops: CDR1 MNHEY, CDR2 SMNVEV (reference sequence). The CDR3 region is CASSAWQGAYEQYF. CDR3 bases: TGTGCCAGCAGTGCTTGGCAGGGGGCCTACGAGCAGTACTTC.

The CDR3 protein is CASSIGLGSEQYF. Here the CDR3 DNA reads TGTGCCAGTAGTATAGGCCTAGGGAGTGAGCAGTACTTC. J is TRBJ2-7 and V is TRBV19, with D possibly matching TRBD2 (5 bases). V was trimmed by 1 base and J by 7 bases, leaving 11 bases between them. This CDR3 comprises 13 residues. From germline, CDR1 is LNHDA and CDR2 SQIVND (reference sequence). The full variable domain, with the rest looked up from reference TRBV19 and TRBJ2-7, is DGGITQSPKYLFRKEGQNVTLSCEQNLNHDAMYWYRQDPGQGLRLIYYSQIVNDFQKGDIAEGYSVSREKKESFPLTVTSAQKNPTAFYLCASSIGLGSEQYFGPGTRLTVT.

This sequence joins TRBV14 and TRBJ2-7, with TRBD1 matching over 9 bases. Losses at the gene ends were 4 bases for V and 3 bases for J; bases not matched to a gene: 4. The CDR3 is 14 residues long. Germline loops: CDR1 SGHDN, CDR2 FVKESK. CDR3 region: CASSPGTGNYEQYF. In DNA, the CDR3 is TGTGCCAGCAGCCCCGGGACAGGGAACTACGAGCAGTACTTC.

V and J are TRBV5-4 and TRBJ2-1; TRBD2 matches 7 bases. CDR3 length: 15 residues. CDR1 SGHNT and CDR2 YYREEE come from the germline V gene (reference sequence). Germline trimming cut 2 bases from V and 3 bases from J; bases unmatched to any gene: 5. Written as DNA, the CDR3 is TGTGCCAGCAGCTTTCTAGCGGAGGGCTACAATGAGCAGTTCTTC. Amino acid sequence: CASSFLAEGYNEQFF.

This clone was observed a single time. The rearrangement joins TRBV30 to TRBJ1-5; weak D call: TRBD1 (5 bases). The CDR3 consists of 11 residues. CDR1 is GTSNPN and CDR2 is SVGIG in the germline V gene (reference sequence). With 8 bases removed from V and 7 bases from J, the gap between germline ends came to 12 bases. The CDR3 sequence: CAGGLGQPQHF. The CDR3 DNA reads TGTGCCGGGGGGTTGGGACAGCCCCAGCATTTT.

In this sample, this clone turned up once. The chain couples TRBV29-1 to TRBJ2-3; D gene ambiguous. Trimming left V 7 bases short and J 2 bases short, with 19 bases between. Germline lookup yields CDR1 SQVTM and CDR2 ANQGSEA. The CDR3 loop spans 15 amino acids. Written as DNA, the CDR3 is TGCAGCGGTGACCCGATGGAAGAGGACACAGATACGCAGTATTTT. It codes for CSGDPMEEDTDTQYF.

The CDR3 region has the DNA TGTGCCAGCAGCCCCGGACAGGGAGGTCGGGGTGATCAGCCCCAGCATTTT. Translated: CASSPGQGGRGDQPQHF. This sequence joins TRBV9 and TRBJ1-5; TRBD1 matches 8 bases. The CDR3 is 17 amino acids. Germline CDR1 is SGDLS and CDR2 is YYNGEE. V was clipped by 4 bases and J by 5 bases; unmatched bases: 14.

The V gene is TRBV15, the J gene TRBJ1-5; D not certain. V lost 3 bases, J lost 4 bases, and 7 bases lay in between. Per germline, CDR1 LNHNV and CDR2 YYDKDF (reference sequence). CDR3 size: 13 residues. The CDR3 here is CATSRVGNQPQHF. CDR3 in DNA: TGTGCCACCAGCAGGGTCGGGAATCAGCCCCAGCATTTT.

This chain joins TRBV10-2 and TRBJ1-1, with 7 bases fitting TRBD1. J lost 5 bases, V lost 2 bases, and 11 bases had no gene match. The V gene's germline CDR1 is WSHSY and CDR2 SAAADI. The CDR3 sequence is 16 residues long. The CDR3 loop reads CASSEARGYAGTEAFF. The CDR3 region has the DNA TGCGCCAGCAGTGAGGCCAGGGGGTACGCCGGAACTGAAGCTTTCTTT.

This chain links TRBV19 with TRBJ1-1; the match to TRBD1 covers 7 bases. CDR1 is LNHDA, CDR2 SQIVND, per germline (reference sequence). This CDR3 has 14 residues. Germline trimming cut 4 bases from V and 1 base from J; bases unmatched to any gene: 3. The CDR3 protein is CASSKQGTNTEAFF. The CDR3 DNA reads TGTGCCAGTAGTAAACAGGGGACGAACACTGAAGCTTTCTTT.